The 10 T cell receptor beta chains in this list originate from one sample, sequenced in a study of radiation and T cells in renal cell carcinoma. Some clones are missing from TCRdb's copy, which holds only in-frame ones; the method was immunoSEQ multiplex PCR. Of about 150,000 clones detected, around 89% appear once; the ten largest clones hold roughly 4%. Time point described: baseline pretreatment blood. The sample's treatment: 15 Gy SBRT to primary tumor, nephrectomy 4 weeks later. The material sequenced was blood, taken from a patient whose treatment included radiotherapy and nephrectomy. The receptors derive from an older woman with renal cell carcinoma.

This chain joins TRBV4-3 and TRBJ2-1, with a possible D match to TRBD1 (6 bases). The CDR3 loop spans 15 amino acids. V lost 0 bases to trimming and J lost 2 bases, with 8 bases between them. The V gene's germline CDR1 is LGHNA and CDR2 YSLEER. CDR3 nucleotides: TGCGCCAGCAGCCAAGACAGGGGAACCTACAATGAGCAGTTCTTC. Protein sequence: CASSQDRGTYNEQFF.

V gene TRBV28 combines with J gene TRBJ1-2, with 9 bases that match TRBD1. The CDR3 contains 14 residues. With 6 bases clipped from V and 2 bases from J, the junction kept 4 bases outside the gene matches. The V gene's germline CDR1 is MDHEN and CDR2 SYDVKM. The CDR3 DNA follows: TGTGCCAGCAGCCGGGACAGGGACAACTATGGCTACACCTTC. Amino acids: CASSRDRDNYGYTF.

The V gene is TRBV7-9, the J gene TRBJ2-7; TRBD2 is a possible D gene (5 bases). The germline gives CDR1 SEHNR, CDR2 FQNEAQ (reference sequence). V lost 5 bases, J lost 0 bases, and 11 bases lay in between. The CDR3 loop spans 14 amino acids. This CDR3 is CASSQDSLSYEQYF. CDR3 nucleotide sequence: TGTGCCAGCAGCCAGGACTCACTCTCCTACGAGCAGTACTTC. The variable domain in full, completed from reference TRBV7-9 and TRBJ2-7, reads DTGVSQNPRHKITKRGQNVTFRCDPISEHNRLYWYRQTLGQGPEFLTYFQNEAQLEKSRLLSDRFSAERPKGSFSTLEIQRTEQGDSAMYLCASSQDSLSYEQYFGPGTRLTVT.

V is TRBV5-1 and J is TRBJ1-1, with 9 bases identical to TRBD1. This CDR3 has 15 amino acids. V gave up 3 bases and J gave up 3 bases; unmatched junction bases: 6. The V gene's germline CDR1 is SGHRS and CDR2 YFSETQ. CDR3 coding DNA: TGCGCCAGCAGCTCCGGGACAGGGAGGGACACTGAAGCTTTCTTT. Its translation: CASSSGTGRDTEAFF.

J is TRBJ1-2 and V is TRBV5-6; 7 bases are a match to TRBD1. CDR1 SGHDT and CDR2 YYEEEE come from the germline V gene. V lost 3 bases, J lost 7 bases, and 3 bases stayed unmatched. The CDR3 sequence is 12 residues long. The CDR3 coding sequence is TGTGCCAGCAGCTCAACAGGGGCTGGCTACACCTTC. Its translation: CASSSTGAGYTF. Complete variable domain (other parts from reference TRBV5-6 and TRBJ1-2): DAGVTQSPTHLIKTRGQQVTLRCSPKSGHDTVSWYQQALGQGPQFIFQYYEEEERQRGNFPDRFSGHQFPNYSSELNVNALLLGDSALYLCASSSTGAGYTFGSGTRLTVV.

The rearrangement links TRBV9 to TRBJ2-7; tentatively, D is TRBD2 (5 bases). This CDR3 region has 14 residues. Per the germline V gene, CDR1 is SGDLS and CDR2 is YYNGEE. V lost 4 bases, J lost 2 bases, and 13 bases lay in between. The CDR3 sequence: CASSPRGSTYEQYF. As DNA, the CDR3 is TGTGCCAGCAGCCCCCGAGGGTCAACCTACGAGCAGTACTTC.

This clone was counted only a few times. The rearrangement joins TRBV21-1 to TRBJ1-1; the table gives TRBD1 as D, unverified against the DNA. TRBV21-1 is tagged as a pseudogene. The CDR3 covers 13 residues. In DNA, the CDR3 is TGTGCCAGCAGCAAAGAGGCAGGTCATGAAGCTTTCTTT. This translates into CASSKEAGHEAFF.

In its sample, this clone was seen once. The chain couples TRBV4-1 to TRBJ1-2; TRBD1 is a possible D gene (6 bases). Germline CDR1 reads MGHRA; CDR2 reads YSYEKL. The CDR3 spans 17 residues. V was trimmed by 0 bases and J by 3 bases, leaving 17 bases between them. The CDR3 is CASSQDLVVGGDYGYTF. The CDR3 DNA sequence: TGCGCCAGCAGCCAAGATCTAGTGGTAGGGGGTGACTATGGCTACACCTTC.

This rearrangement joins TRBV7-3 to TRBJ1-2, with a weak D call TRBD1 (6 bases). The germline V gene encodes CDR1 SGHTA and CDR2 FQGTGA. The length of the CDR3 is 15 residues. Trimming removed 3 bases at V and 8 bases at J, with 19 bases between. The CDR3, as DNA: TGTGCCAGCAGCTTGGTGTGGCAGGGGACGTTCGGCTACACCTTC. Protein: CASSLVWQGTFGYTF.

The chain is built from TRBV20-1 and TRBJ2-7; the D gene could be TRBD1 or TRBD2 (5 bases each). The CDR3 consists of 10 residues. V dropped 7 bases and J dropped 3 bases, with 7 bases sitting between them. Germline V gene data show CDR1 as DFQATT and CDR2 as SNEGSKA (reference sequence). CDR3 sequence reads: CSGDGYEQYF. The CDR3, as DNA: TGCAGTGGGGACGGCTACGAGCAGTACTTC.